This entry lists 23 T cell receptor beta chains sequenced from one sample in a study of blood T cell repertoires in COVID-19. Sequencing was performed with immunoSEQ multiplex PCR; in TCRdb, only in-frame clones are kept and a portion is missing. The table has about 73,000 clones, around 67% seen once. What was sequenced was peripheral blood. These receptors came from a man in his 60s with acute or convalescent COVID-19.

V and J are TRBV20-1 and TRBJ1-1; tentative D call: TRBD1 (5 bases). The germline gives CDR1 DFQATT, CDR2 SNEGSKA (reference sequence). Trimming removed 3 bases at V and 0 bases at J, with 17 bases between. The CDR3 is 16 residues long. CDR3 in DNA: TGCAGTGCTAGTAGCCCACAGGCGGTTATGAACACTGAAGCTTTCTTT. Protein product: CSASSPQAVMNTEAFF.

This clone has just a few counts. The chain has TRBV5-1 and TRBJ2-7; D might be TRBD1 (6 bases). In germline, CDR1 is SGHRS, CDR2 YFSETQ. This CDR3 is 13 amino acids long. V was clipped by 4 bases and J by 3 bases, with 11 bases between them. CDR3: CASSGQFNYEQYF. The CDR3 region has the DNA TGCGCCAGCAGCGGACAGTTTAACTACGAGCAGTACTTC.

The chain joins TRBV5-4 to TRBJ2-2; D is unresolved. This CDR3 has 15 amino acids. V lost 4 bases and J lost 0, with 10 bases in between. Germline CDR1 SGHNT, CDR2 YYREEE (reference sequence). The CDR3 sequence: CASSPDSTNTGELFF. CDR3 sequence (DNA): TGTGCCAGCAGCCCCGATTCTACGAACACCGGGGAGCTGTTTTTT.

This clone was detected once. The CDR3 is CASSPSWGDYGYTF. The CDR3 DNA reads TGTGCCAGCAGTCCCTCTTGGGGAGACTATGGCTACACCTTC. This sequence joins TRBV6-6 and TRBJ1-2, with unresolved D. Trimming cost V 5 bases and J 3 bases, with 13 bases left between them. The CDR3 is 14 residues long. Germline values: CDR1 MNHNY, CDR2 SVGAGI (reference sequence).

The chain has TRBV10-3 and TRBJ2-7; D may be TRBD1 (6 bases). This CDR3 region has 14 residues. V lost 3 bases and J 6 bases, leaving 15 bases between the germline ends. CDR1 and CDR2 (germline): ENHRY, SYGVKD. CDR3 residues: CAISEGFAGAEQYV. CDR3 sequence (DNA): TGTGCCATCAGTGAAGGATTTGCAGGGGCCGAGCAGTACGTC.

The CDR3 bases are TGTGCCAGCAGCTTACTGGCAGATACGCAGTATTTT. This translates into CASSLLADTQYF. The chain links TRBV5-4 to TRBJ2-3, with D unclear. The V gene lost 2 bases and the J gene lost 4 bases, with 5 bases spanning the gap. CDR1 is SGHNT and CDR2 is YYREEE in the germline V gene (reference sequence). This CDR3 has 12 amino acids.

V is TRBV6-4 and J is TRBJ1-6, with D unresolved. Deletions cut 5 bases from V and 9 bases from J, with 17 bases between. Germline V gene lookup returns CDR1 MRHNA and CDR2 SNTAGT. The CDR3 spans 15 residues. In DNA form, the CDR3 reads TGTGCCAGCAGTTCGGGAGTGGGGTTTGGTTCACCCCTCCACTTT. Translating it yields CASSSGVGFGSPLHF.

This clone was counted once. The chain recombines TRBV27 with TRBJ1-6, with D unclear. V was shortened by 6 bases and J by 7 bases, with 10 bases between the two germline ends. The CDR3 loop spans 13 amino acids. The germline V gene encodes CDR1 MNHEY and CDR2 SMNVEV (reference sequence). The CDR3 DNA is TGTGCCAGCAGCAACACAGACAATTCACCCCTCCACTTT. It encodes CASSNTDNSPLHF.

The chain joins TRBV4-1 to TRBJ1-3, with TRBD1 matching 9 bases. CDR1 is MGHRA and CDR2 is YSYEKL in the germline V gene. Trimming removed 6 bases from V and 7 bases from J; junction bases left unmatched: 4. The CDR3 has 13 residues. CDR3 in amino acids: CASRSTGGNTIYF. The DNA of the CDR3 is TGCGCCAGCAGGTCGACAGGGGGGAACACCATATATTTT.

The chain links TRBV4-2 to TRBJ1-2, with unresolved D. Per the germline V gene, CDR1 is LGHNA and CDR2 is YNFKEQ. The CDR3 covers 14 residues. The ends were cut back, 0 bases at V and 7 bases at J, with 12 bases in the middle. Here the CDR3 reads CASSQEEGSSGYTF. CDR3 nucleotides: TGTGCCAGCAGCCAAGAGGAGGGCTCGAGTGGCTACACCTTC.

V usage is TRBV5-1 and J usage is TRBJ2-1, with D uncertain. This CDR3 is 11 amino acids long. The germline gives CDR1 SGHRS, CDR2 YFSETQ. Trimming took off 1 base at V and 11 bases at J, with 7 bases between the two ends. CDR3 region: CASSLNGKQFF. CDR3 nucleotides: TGCGCCAGCAGCTTGAACGGTAAGCAGTTCTTC.

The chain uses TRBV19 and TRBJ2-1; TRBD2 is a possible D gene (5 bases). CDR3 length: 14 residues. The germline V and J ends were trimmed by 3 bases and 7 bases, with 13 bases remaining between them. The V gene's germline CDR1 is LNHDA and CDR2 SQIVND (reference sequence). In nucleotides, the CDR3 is TGTGCCAGTAGTATTGGCGGGTCCGGGAATGAGCAGTTCTTC. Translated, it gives CASSIGGSGNEQFF.

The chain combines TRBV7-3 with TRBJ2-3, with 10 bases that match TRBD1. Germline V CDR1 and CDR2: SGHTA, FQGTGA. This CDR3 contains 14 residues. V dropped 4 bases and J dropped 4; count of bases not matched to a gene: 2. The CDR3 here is CASSSTGGPDTQYF. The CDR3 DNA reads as TGTGCCAGCAGCTCGACAGGGGGCCCAGATACGCAGTATTTT.

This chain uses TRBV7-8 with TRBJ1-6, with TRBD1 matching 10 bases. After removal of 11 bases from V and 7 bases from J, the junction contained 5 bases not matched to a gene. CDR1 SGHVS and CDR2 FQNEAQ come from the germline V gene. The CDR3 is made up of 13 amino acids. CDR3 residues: CAGGQGMNSPLHF. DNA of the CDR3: TGTGCCGGGGGACAGGGGATGAATTCACCCCTCCACTTT.

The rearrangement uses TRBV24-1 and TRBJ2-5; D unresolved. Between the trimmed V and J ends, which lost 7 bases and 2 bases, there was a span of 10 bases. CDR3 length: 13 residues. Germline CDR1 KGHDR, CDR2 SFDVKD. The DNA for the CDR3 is TGTGCCACCAGCCGGAGCTGGCAAGAGACCCAGTACTTC. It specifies CATSRSWQETQYF.

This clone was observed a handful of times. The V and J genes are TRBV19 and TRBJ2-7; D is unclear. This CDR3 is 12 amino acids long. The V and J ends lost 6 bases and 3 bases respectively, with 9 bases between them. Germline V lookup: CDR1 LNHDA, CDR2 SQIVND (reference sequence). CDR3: CASSEAGYEQYF. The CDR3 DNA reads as TGTGCCAGTAGCGAGGCTGGCTACGAGCAGTACTTC.

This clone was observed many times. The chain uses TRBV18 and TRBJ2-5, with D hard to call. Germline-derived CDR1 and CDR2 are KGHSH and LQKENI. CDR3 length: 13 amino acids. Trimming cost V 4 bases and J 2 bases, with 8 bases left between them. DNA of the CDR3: TGTGCCAGCTCACGAGCACAGCAAGAGACCCAGTACTTC. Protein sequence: CASSRAQQETQYF.

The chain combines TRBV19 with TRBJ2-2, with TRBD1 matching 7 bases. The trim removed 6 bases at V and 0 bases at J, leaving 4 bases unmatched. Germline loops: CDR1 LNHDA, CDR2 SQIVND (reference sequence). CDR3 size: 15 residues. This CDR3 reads CASRQTGTNTGELFF. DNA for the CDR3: TGTGCCAGTAGACAGACAGGGACGAACACCGGGGAGCTGTTTTTT.

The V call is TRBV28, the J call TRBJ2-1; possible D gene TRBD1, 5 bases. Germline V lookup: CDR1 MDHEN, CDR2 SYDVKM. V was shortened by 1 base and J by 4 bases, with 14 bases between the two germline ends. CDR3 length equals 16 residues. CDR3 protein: CASSLLGSGIYNEQFF. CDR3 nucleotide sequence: TGTGCCAGCAGTTTATTAGGCTCAGGGATATACAATGAGCAGTTCTTC.

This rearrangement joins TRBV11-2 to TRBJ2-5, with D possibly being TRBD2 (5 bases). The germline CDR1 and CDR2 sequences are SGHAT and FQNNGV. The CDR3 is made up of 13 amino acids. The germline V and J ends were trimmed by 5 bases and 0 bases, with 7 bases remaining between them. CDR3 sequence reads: CASSPGDQETQYF. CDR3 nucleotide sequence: TGTGCCAGCAGCCCCGGGGACCAAGAGACCCAGTACTTC.

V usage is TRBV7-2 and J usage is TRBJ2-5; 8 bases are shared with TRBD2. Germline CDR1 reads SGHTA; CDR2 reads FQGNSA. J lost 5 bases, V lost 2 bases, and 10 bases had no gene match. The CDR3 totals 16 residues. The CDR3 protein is CASSLMGGLAGETQYF. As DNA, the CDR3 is TGTGCCAGCAGCTTAATGGGAGGACTAGCCGGCGAGACCCAGTACTTC.

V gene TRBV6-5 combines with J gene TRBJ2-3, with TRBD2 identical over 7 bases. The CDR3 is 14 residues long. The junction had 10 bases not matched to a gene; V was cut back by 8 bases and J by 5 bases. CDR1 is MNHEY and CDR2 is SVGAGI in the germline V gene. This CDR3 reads CASGEGGPRDTQYF. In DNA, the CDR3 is TGTGCCAGCGGGGAGGGAGGGCCGAGAGATACGCAGTATTTT.

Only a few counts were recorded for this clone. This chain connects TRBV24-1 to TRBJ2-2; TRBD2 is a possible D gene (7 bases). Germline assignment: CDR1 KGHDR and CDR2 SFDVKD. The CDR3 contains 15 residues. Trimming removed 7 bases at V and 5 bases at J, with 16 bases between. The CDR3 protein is CATSGGQAETGELFF. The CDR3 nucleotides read TGTGCCACCAGCGGGGGGCAGGCAGAGACCGGGGAGCTGTTTTTT.